The 3 T cell receptor beta chains below were found in one sample sequenced in a study of shared clonotypes between healthy human individuals. Profiled with immunoSEQ multiplex PCR; TCRdb holds only in-frame clones, not every one. The sample holds a few million clones, approximately 92% seen once. Sequenced input: naive CD4+ T cells sorted from blood. The subset was: CD45RA+ positively selected. These receptors all stem from a man between 18 and 29 years old in good health.

In this sample, this clone turned up a few times. V is TRBV5-4 and J is TRBJ2-4; 7 nucleotides line up with TRBD2. Trimming cost V 4 bases and J 2 bases; bases outside gene matches: 12. Germline-derived CDR1 and CDR2 are SGHNT and YYREEE (reference sequence). The CDR3 consists of 17 residues. The CDR3 region has the DNA TGTGCCAGCAGCCACCCGGAGAGCGGGACGTCCAAAAACATTCAGTACTTC. The encoded protein is CASSHPESGTSKNIQYF.

The chain uses TRBV4-3 and TRBJ1-6; D unclear. V lost 2 bases and J lost 10, with 12 bases in between. The CDR3 loop spans 14 amino acids. Looked up from germline, CDR1 is LGHNA and CDR2 is YSLEER. Written as DNA, the CDR3 is TGCGCCAGCAGCCAATTCACGGGAGACTCACCCCTCCACTTT. Amino acids: CASSQFTGDSPLHF.

The table lists this clone with a count of one. This chain joins TRBV6-6 and TRBJ2-7; 12 nucleotides match TRBD2. CDR3 length: 15 residues. Germline V CDR1 and CDR2: MNHNY, SVGAGI (reference sequence). Unmatched junction bases numbered 7, after V lost 6 bases and J lost 4 bases. The CDR3 DNA follows: TGTGCCAGCAGGGAAACTAGCGGGAGGTTTTACGAGCAGTACTTC. Translated, it gives CASRETSGRFYEQYF.